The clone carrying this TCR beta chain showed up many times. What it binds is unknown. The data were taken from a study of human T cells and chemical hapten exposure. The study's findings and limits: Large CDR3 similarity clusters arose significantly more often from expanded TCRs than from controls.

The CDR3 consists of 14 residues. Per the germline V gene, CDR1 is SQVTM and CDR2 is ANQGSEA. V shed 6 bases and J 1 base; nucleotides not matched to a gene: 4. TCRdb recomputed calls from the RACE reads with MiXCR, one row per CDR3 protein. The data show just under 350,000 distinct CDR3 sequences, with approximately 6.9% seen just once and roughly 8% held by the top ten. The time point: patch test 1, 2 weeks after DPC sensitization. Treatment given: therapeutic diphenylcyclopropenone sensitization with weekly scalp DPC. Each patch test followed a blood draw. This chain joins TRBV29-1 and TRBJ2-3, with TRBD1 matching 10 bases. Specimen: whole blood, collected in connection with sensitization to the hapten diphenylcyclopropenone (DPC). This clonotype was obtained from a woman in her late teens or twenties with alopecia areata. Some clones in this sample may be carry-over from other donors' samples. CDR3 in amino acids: CSVRDRGGTDTQYF. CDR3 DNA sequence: TGCAGCGTGCGGGACAGGGGAGGCACAGATACGCAGTATTTT.